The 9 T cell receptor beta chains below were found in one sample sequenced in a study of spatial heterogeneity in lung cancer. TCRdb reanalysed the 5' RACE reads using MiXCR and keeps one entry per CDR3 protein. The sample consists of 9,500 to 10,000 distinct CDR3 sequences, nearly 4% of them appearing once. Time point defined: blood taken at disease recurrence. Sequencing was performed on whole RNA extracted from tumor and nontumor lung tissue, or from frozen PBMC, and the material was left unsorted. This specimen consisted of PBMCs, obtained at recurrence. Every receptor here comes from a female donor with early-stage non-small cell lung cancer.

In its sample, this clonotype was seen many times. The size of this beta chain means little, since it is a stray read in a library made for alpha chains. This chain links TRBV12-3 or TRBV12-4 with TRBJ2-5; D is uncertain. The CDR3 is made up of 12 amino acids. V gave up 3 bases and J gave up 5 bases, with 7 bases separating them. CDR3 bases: TGTGCCAGCAGTTTTTCGACGGAGACCCAGTACTTC. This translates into CASSFSTETQYF.

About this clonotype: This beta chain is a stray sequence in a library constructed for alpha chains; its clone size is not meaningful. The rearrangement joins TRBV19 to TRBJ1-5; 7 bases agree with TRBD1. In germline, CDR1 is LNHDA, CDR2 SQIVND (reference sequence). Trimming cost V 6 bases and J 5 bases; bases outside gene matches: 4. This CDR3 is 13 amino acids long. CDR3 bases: TGTGCCAGTAGCCTTACAGGGGATCAGCCCCAGCATTTT. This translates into CASSLTGDQPQHF.

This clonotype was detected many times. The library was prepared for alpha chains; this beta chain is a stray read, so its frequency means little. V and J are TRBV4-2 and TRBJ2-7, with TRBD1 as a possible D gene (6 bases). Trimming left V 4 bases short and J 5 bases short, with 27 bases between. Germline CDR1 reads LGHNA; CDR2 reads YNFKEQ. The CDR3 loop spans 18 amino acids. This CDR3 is CASSLRWDIGSKTHEQYF. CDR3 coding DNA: TGTGCCAGCAGCCTCCGATGGGACATCGGAAGTAAAACCCACGAGCAGTACTTC.

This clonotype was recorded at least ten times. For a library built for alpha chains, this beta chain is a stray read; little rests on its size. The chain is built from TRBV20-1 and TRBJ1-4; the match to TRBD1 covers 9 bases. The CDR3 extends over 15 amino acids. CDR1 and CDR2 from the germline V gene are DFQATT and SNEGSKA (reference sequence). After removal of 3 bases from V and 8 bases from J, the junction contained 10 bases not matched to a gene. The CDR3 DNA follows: TGCAGTGCTAGGGCCCAGGACAGGGGAAAGGAAAAACTGTTTTTT. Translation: CSARAQDRGKEKLFF.

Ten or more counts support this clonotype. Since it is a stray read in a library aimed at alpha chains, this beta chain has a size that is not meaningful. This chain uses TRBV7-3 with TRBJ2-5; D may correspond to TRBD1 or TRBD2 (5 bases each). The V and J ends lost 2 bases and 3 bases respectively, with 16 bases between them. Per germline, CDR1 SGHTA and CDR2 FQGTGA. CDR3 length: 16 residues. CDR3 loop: CASSLGDPLIEETQYF. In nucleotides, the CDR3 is TGTGCCAGCAGCTTAGGGGACCCTTTAATAGAAGAGACCCAGTACTTC.

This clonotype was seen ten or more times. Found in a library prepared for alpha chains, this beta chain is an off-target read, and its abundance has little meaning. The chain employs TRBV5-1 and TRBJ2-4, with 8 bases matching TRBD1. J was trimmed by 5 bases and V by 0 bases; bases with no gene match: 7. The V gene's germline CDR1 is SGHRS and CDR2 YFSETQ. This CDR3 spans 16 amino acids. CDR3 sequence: CASSLGYGQGENIQYF. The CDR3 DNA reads TGCGCCAGCAGCTTGGGTTATGGACAGGGAGAAAACATTCAGTACTTC.

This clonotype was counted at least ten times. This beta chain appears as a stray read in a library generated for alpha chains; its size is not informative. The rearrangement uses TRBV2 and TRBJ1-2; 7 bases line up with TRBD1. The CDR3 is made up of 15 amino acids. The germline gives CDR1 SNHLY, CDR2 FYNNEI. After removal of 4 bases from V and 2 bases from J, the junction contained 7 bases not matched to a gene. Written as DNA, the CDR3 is TGTGCCAGCAGTGGTAACAGGGGTCGGAACTATGGCTACACCTTC. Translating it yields CASSGNRGRNYGYTF.

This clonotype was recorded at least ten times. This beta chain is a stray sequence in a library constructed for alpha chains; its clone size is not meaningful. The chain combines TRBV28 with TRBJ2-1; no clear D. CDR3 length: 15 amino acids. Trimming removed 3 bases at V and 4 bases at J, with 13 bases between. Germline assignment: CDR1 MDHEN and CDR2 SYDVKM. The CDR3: CASSFQPPSYNEQFF. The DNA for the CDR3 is TGTGCCAGCAGTTTCCAACCTCCGTCGTACAATGAGCAGTTCTTC.

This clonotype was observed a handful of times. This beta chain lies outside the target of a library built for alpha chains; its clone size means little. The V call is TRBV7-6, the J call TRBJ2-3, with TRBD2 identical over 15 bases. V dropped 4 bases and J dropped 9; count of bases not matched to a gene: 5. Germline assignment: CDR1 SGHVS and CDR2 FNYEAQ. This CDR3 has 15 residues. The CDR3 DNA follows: TGTGCCAGCAGCTCGTCCGGGACTAGCGGGGGGACGCAGTATTTT. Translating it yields CASSSSGTSGGTQYF.